The subject of this entry is one TCR beta chain. The data originate from a study of naive and memory T cell subsets. This CDR3 region has 13 residues. Germline CDR1 is MGHRA and CDR2 is YSYEKL. Trimming took 8 bases from V and 3 from J, leaving 14 bases between them. Two oligonucleotides, mixed equimolar, formed the beta constant-region primer covering TRBC1 and TRBC2. Nested alpha and beta constant-region primers with the SP2 primer drove four PCR rounds on ligated cDNA. MiXCR was run by TCRdb on the UMI-ligation and nested PCR reads, yielding one entry per CDR3 protein. The table includes more than 100,000 distinct CDR3 sequences, roughly 32% detected once.

Specimen: central memory CD4+ T cells from blood. This TCR was recovered from a human donor in good health. The chain recombines TRBV4-1 with TRBJ2-7; D perhaps matches TRBD1 (6 bases). The CDR3 bases are TGCGCCAGCGGCCCTGGGACAATCTACGAGCAGTACTTC. This gives the protein CASGPGTIYEQYF.